This TCR beta chain is drawn from a study of blood T cells in healthy people across ages. Whole-study results and caveats: Significant beta diversity loss was already apparent by age approximately 37, declining roughly linearly. The lack of PBMC sorting stopped any conclusive naive versus antigen-experienced comparison. TCR beta diversity was tightly associated with the proportion of naive T cells.

The sample holds a few counts of this clonotype. Its antigen remains unknown. Per germline, CDR1 SQVTM and CDR2 ANQGSEA. The CDR3 is 15 residues long. With a J-beta primer mix and a sample-barcoded 5' primer, a second PCR ran about 6 to 11 cycles. TCRdb reprocessed the 5' RACE reads via MiXCR and lists one record per CDR3 protein. There are 750,000 to 950,000 distinct CDR3 sequences in the sample; just under 30% occur only once, and roughly a tenth lies in the top ten. The sample also formed part of further work on T cells of mothers and their children. That report notes: Biologically related mothers and children overlapped slightly more than unrelated pairs, a non-significant difference.

J is TRBJ2-5 and V is TRBV29-1, with 7 nucleotides matching TRBD1. The J call may be in error: the DNA end matches TRBJ2-7 better. The sample comprised blood. This clonotype was sampled from a woman in her 40s in good health. The CDR3 DNA reads as TGCAGCGTCCTCCCGTCCGGGACAGACTCCTACGAGCAGTACTTC. Translated, it gives CSVLPSGTDSYEQYF.